The clone carrying this TCR beta chain has at least ten counts. The germline gives CDR1 SGHTA, CDR2 FQGNSA. The CDR3 covers 17 residues. J was trimmed by 2 bases and V by 5 bases; bases with no gene match: 8. TCRdb reanalysed the 5' RACE reads using MiXCR and keeps one entry per CDR3 protein. The profile shows roughly 370,000 distinct CDR3 sequences, roughly 15% of them singletons. This record belongs to a study of T-cell memory formation after mild COVID-19. This rearrangement joins TRBV7-2 to TRBJ2-3; TRBD2 matches at 12 bases. The specimen sequenced was PBMCs or a T cell subset sorted from them (not recorded which). The clonotype was recovered from a man between 18 and 29 years old who had mild COVID-19 (a few samples of this study predate the infection). Cell type and time point are not known. The CDR3 DNA reads as TGTGCCAGCAGCCCCCCCGGACTAGCGGGGATCACAGATACGCAGTATTTT. It yields the protein CASSPPGLAGITDTQYF.